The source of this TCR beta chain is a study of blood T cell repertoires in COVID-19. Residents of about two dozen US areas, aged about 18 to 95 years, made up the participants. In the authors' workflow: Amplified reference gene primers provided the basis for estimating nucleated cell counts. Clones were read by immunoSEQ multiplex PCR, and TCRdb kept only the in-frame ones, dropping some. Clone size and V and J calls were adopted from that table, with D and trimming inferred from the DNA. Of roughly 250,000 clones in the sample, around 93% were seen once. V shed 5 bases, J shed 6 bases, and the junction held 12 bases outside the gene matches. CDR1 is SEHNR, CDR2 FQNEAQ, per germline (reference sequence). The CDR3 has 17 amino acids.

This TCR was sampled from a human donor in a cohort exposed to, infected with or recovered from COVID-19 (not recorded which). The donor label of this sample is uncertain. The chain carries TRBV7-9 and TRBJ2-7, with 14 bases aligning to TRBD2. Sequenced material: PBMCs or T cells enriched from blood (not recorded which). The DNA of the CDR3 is TGTGCCAGCAGCATAGGACTAGCGGGGGGCCAGACGAGCGAGCAGTACTTC. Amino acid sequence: CASSIGLAGGQTSEQYF.